The 3 T cell receptor beta chains below all came from one sample that was sequenced in a study of memory CD4+ T cells and cytomegalovirus serostatus. The sort gate was single viable CD3+CD4+CD8-CD45RO+ cells for memory CD4+ T cells. This table comes from immunoSEQ multiplex PCR, and its TCRdb copy is limited to in-frame clones, with some not included. The sample holds around 44,000 clones, just under 80% seen once. What was sequenced was memory CD4+ T cells from blood. The receptors stem from an adult in good health and CMV-seronegative.

The rearrangement joins TRBV5-1 to TRBJ1-2; perhaps TRBD1 as D (6 bases). Germline V gives CDR1 SGHRS, CDR2 YFSETQ. The CDR3 spans 14 residues. V was clipped by 4 bases and J by 6 bases, with 16 bases between them. The CDR3: CASSLGHPTDGYTF. The CDR3 DNA reads as TGCGCCAGCAGCCTGGGACACCCAACGGATGGCTACACCTTC.

The chain links TRBV5-1 to TRBJ2-5, with D possibly being TRBD1 or TRBD2 (5 bases each). The germline V and J ends were trimmed by 4 bases and 6 bases, with 19 bases remaining between them. Per germline, CDR1 SGHRS and CDR2 YFSETQ. The CDR3 has 15 amino acids. The CDR3: CASSTGVDSGKTQYF. The CDR3 DNA reads TGCGCCAGCAGCACCGGGGTGGACTCAGGGAAGACCCAGTACTTC.

In its sample, this clone was seen once. The chain uses TRBV30 and TRBJ2-7; 8 nucleotides align to TRBD1. V was pared by 4 bases and J by 4 bases, with 6 bases of the junction left unmatched. The CDR3 extends over 13 amino acids. Germline values: CDR1 GTSNPN, CDR2 SVGIG (reference sequence). Here the CDR3 DNA reads TGTGCCTGGAAACAGGGGGTGGCATACGAGCAGTACTTC. It yields the protein CAWKQGVAYEQYF.